Here is one T cell receptor beta chain with its context. The sample comes from a study of blood T cell repertoires in COVID-19. Germline V lookup: CDR1 SGHKS, CDR2 YYEKEE (reference sequence). The CDR3 runs to 16 residues. The V and J ends lost 4 bases and 5 bases respectively, with 18 bases between them. Sequencing used immunoSEQ multiplex PCR; TCRdb keeps in-frame clones, though not all of them. The table has some 20,000 clones, approximately 90% seen once. The chain uses TRBV5-5 and TRBJ1-4; the D gene is possibly TRBD1 (5 bases). The clonotype originates from a man aged 50 to 60 with active COVID-19. The material sequenced was peripheral blood. The CDR3 coding sequence is TGTGCCAGCAGCAACTACCGACAGCCCGTGAATGAAAAACTGTTTTTT. Protein product: CASSNYRQPVNEKLFF.